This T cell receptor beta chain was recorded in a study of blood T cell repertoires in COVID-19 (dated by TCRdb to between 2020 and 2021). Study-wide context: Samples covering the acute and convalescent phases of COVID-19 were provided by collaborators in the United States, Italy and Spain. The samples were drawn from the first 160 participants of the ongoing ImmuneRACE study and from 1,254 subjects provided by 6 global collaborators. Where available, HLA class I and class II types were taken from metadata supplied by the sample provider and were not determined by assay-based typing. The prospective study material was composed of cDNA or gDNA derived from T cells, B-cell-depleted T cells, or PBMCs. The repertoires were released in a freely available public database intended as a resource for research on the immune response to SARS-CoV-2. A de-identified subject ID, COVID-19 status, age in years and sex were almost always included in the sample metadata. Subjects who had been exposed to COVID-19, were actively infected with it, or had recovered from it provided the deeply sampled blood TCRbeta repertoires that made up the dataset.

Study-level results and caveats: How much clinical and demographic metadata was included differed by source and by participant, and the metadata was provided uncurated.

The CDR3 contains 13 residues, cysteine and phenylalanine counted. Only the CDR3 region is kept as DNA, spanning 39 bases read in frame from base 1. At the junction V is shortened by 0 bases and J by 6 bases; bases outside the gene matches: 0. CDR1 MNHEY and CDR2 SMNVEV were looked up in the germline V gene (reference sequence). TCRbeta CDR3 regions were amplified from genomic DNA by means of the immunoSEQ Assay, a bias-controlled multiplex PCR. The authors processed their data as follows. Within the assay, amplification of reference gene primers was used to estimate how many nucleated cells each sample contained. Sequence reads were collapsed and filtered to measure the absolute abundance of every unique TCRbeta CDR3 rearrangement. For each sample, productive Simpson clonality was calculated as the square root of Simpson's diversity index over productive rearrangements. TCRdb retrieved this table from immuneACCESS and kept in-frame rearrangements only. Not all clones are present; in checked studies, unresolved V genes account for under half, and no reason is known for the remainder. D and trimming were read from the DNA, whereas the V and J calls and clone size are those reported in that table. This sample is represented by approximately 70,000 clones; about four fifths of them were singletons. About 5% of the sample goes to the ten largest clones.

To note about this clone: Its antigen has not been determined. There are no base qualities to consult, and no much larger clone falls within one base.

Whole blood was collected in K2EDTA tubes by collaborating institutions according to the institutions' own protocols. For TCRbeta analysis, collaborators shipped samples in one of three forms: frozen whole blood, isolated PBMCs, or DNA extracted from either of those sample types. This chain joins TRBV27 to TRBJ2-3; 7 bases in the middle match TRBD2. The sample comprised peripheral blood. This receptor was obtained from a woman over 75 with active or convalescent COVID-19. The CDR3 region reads CASSLSGGDTQYF. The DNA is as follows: TGTGCCAGCAGTTTATCGGGGGGGGATACGCAGTATTTT.